This T cell receptor beta chain was identified in a study of shared clonotypes between healthy human individuals. Study-level background: Per donor, three plates held CD4 naive cells, three held CD4 memory, two held CD8 naive and one held CD8 memory.

Germline values: CDR1 SQVTM, CDR2 ANQGSEA. V was shortened by 1 base and J by 6 bases, with 14 bases between the two germline ends. CDR3 size: 14 residues. Naive CD8 isolation took CD45RO-negative cells positively selected for CCR7 and excluded terminally differentiated effector memory CD45RA+ cells. For this clone: Its antigen is not known.

Study-level points and caveats: There were few donors, and this limited the genetic and exposure-history diversity represented.

The assay was run at deep level. Around 220 ng DNA, about 30,000 T cell genomes, went into each sorted-subset replicate PCR. The method was immunoSEQ multiplex PCR; TCRdb's version includes in-frame clones alone and lacks a portion of them. This table holds about 550,000 clones, over 95% found once. The V gene is TRBV29-1, the J gene TRBJ2-3; weak D call: TRBD2 (6 bases). The receptor was derived from a woman aged 25 to 45 in good health. The sample was naive CD8+ T cells sorted from blood. CDR3 sequence (DNA): TGCAGCGTTGAAGGGAGGGAGGTCGGGGATACGCAGTATTTT. It encodes CSVEGREVGDTQYF.